Shown below are 27 T cell receptor beta chains from a single sample sequenced in a study of blood T cell repertoires in COVID-19. Here immunoSEQ multiplex PCR was the method, and the copy in TCRdb shows in-frame clones only, minus some. Among fewer than 250,000 clones listed, roughly 80% were seen once. Sequenced material: peripheral blood. These receptors were obtained from a woman aged 80 or over with acute or convalescent COVID-19.

This chain links TRBV25-1 with TRBJ2-1; no clear D. The length of the CDR3 is 15 residues. Germline values: CDR1 MGHDK, CDR2 SYGVNS. The ends were cut back, 0 bases at V and 7 bases at J, with 13 bases in the middle. The CDR3 DNA follows: TGTGCCAGCAGTGAATACCAGGTTTCAATTAATGAGCAGTTCTTC. Translated, it gives CASSEYQVSINEQFF.

The chain uses TRBV5-6 and TRBJ1-2, with D maybe TRBD1 (6 bases). The CDR3 loop spans 13 amino acids. Germline-derived CDR1 and CDR2 are SGHDT and YYEEEE. V was pared by 6 bases and J by 8 bases, with 17 bases between. The CDR3 coding sequence is TGTGCCAGCACCCGGGGGGGCCCTACCGGCTACACCTTC. Translated, it gives CASTRGGPTGYTF.

The chain uses TRBV9 and TRBJ1-2; 7 bases align to TRBD1. The J segment lost 0 bases and the V segment lost 2 bases, leaving 4 bases of the junction unmatched. Germline CDR1 is SGDLS and CDR2 is YYNGEE. This CDR3 is 15 amino acids long. The CDR3 protein is CASSVWDSSNYGYTF. DNA for the CDR3: TGTGCCAGCAGCGTTTGGGACAGTTCTAACTATGGCTACACCTTC.

This clone was recorded once. The V gene is TRBV18, the J gene TRBJ1-1; D unresolved. V lost 0 bases, J lost 5 bases, and 7 bases lay in between. Germline V gene data show CDR1 as KGHSH and CDR2 as LQKENI. The CDR3 runs 13 residues. CDR3 coding DNA: TGTGCCAGCTCACCACCGTGGCAGACTGAAGCTTTCTTT. Amino acids: CASSPPWQTEAFF. Drawing the rest from reference TRBV18 and TRBJ1-1, the complete variable domain is NAGVMQNPRHLVRRRGQEARLRCSPMKGHSHVYWYRQLPEEGLKFMVYLQKENIIDESGMPKERFSAEFPKEGPSILRIQQVVRGDSAAYFCASSPPWQTEAFFGQGTRLTVV.

This clone has a handful of counts. The chain carries TRBV19 and TRBJ1-5; the match to TRBD1 covers 8 bases. Losses at the gene ends were 5 bases for V and 9 bases for J; bases not matched to a gene: 9. Germline V gene sequence: CDR1 LNHDA, CDR2 SQIVND (reference sequence). The CDR3 length is 14 residues. CDR3 residues: CASSLGQGRGPQHF. The CDR3, as DNA: TGTGCCAGTAGTCTCGGACAGGGCCGAGGGCCCCAGCATTTT.

Points on this clone: This sample also contains other DNA sequences that code for the same CDR3. The chain links TRBV5-1 to TRBJ1-5; D is undetermined. Trimming took off 2 bases at V and 3 bases at J, with 12 bases between the two ends. Germline V CDR1 and CDR2: SGHRS, YFSETQ. The CDR3 extends over 15 amino acids. DNA for the CDR3: TGCGCCAGCAGCTTAGTTGGCAGTCCCAATCAGCCCCAGCATTTT. As protein: CASSLVGSPNQPQHF.

The CDR3 sequence is CASSQTGMGNQPQHF. The CDR3 region has the DNA TGTGCCAGCAGCCAGACAGGGATGGGGAATCAGCCCCAGCATTTT. The gene calls are TRBV27 and TRBJ1-5, with 7 nucleotides matching TRBD1. The CDR3 is made up of 15 amino acids. Germline CDR1 reads MNHEY; CDR2 reads SMNVEV (reference sequence). The V and J ends lost 6 bases and 4 bases, in that order; junction bases with no gene match: 9.

As regards this clone: This sample includes further DNA sequences coding for the same CDR3. The rearrangement joins TRBV2 to TRBJ2-2; D perhaps matches TRBD2 (6 bases). The CDR3 totals 14 residues. CDR1 SNHLY and CDR2 FYNNEI come from the germline V gene. Trimming stripped 6 bases from V and 1 base from J, with 9 bases between. For the CDR3, the DNA is TGTGCCAGCAGGGCGGGGCAGAACACCGGGGAGCTGTTTTTT. This encodes CASRAGQNTGELFF.

V is TRBV6-2 or TRBV6-3 and J is TRBJ1-1; TRBD1 matches at 7 bases. The J segment lost 0 bases and the V segment lost 6 bases, leaving 4 bases of the junction unmatched. CDR1 and CDR2 (germline): MNHEY, SVGEGT. The CDR3 covers 14 residues. DNA of the CDR3: TGTGCCAGCAGCTCTGGGACAGTGAACACTGAAGCTTTCTTT. Translated, it gives CASSSGTVNTEAFF.

The rearrangement links TRBV30 to TRBJ1-1; the D gene is possibly TRBD1 (6 bases). There are 11 residues in the CDR3. V dropped 1 base and J dropped 11 bases, with 11 bases sitting between them. Looked up from germline, CDR1 is GTSNPN and CDR2 is SVGIG (reference sequence). CDR3 residues: CAWSAGRGAFF. In DNA form, the CDR3 reads TGTGCCTGGAGTGCCGGGAGGGGGGCTTTCTTT.

The chain joins TRBV7-8 to TRBJ1-3; a weak D match, TRBD1 (6 bases). CDR1 is SGHVS and CDR2 is FQNEAQ in the germline V gene. Trimming shortened V by 1 base and J by 0 bases, and 13 bases separated the two germline ends. The CDR3 contains 17 residues. CDR3 bases: TGTGCCAGCAGCTTAGGGACAGCGTTTTTCTCTGGAAACACCATATATTTT. As protein: CASSLGTAFFSGNTIYF.

The chain carries TRBV4-3 and TRBJ1-2, with D maybe TRBD1 (6 bases). The CDR3 has 14 residues. V dropped 3 bases and J dropped 3 bases, with 11 bases sitting between them. Germline CDR1 and CDR2: LGHNA and YSLEER. The CDR3 here is CASSQVEGDYGYTF. In nucleotides, the CDR3 is TGCGCCAGCAGCCAGGTAGAGGGGGACTATGGCTACACCTTC.

This clone was seen a handful of times. The chain couples TRBV7-9 to TRBJ2-3, with 7 bases identical to TRBD1. This CDR3 comprises 16 residues. Trimming took 5 bases from V and 0 from J; bases not matched to a gene: 8. From germline, CDR1 is SEHNR and CDR2 FQNEAQ (reference sequence). CDR3 sequence (DNA): TGTGCCAGCAGCGAACGGACAGGTTTTAGCACAGATACGCAGTATTTT. This translates into CASSERTGFSTDTQYF.

V gene TRBV6-2 or TRBV6-3 combines with J gene TRBJ2-7; TRBD1 matches 11 bases. Per germline, CDR1 MNHEY and CDR2 SVGEGT. The ends lost 5 bases at V and 4 bases at J; junction bases unmatched: 4. The CDR3 consists of 14 residues. CDR3 coding DNA: TGTGCCAGCAGTGGACAGGGGGCGCAGTACGAGCAGTACTTC. Translation: CASSGQGAQYEQYF.

V usage is TRBV13 and J usage is TRBJ2-2, with 10 bases aligning to TRBD2. The germline V gene encodes CDR1 PRHDT and CDR2 FYEKMQ (reference sequence). J gave up 1 base and V 2 bases, and 7 bases lay outside the gene matches. The CDR3 contains 18 residues. CDR3 coding DNA: TGTGCCAGCAGCTTACGCGGGCTAGCGGGGGTGAACACCGGGGAGCTGTTTTTT. Translating it yields CASSLRGLAGVNTGELFF.

The chain uses TRBV10-2 and TRBJ1-4, with D possibly TRBD1 on 5 matching bases. The CDR3 has 14 amino acids. The germline gives CDR1 WSHSY, CDR2 SAAADI. Trimming pared 8 bases from V and 0 bases from J, leaving 10 bases between. Here the CDR3 DNA reads TGCGCCAGCCGAGACAGCGCAACTAATGAAAAACTGTTTTTT. This encodes CASRDSATNEKLFF.

This chain links TRBV10-3 with TRBJ1-1; D may be TRBD1 (5 bases). V shed 0 bases and J shed 2 bases, with 10 bases lying between them. Germline loops: CDR1 ENHRY, CDR2 SYGVKD. This CDR3 region has 15 residues. DNA for the CDR3: TGTGCCATCAGTGAGTCCGGGGGACCAAACACTGAAGCTTTCTTT. Translation gives CAISESGGPNTEAFF.

As DNA, the CDR3 is TGTGCCAGCAGTTTCGGTCAAAATCAGCCCCAGCATTTT. Its translation: CASSFGQNQPQHF. The J gene is TRBJ1-5, the V gene TRBV6-5; D is unclear. The CDR3 length is 13 residues. Germline V gene lookup returns CDR1 MNHEY and CDR2 SVGAGI. V was cut by 4 bases and J by 4 bases, with 8 bases left in between.

The rearrangement links TRBV11-3 to TRBJ2-2; perhaps TRBD1 as D (6 bases). From germline, CDR1 is SGHNT and CDR2 YENEEA. V was clipped by 5 bases and J by 5 bases, with 15 bases between them. The CDR3 totals 15 residues. As DNA, the CDR3 is TGTGCCAGCAGCCTCCGGGACATACTTACCGGGGAGCTGTTTTTT. This translates into CASSLRDILTGELFF. Full variable domain (rest looked up from reference TRBV11-3 and TRBJ2-2): EAGVVQSPRYKIIEKKQPVAFWCNPISGHNTLYWYLQNLGQGPELLIRYENEEAVDDSQLPKDRFSAERLKGVDSTLKIQPAELGDSAVYLCASSLRDILTGELFFGEGSRLTVL.

The gene calls are TRBV6-2 or TRBV6-3 and TRBJ2-6; maybe TRBD2 (7 bases). V was shortened by 0 bases and J by 4 bases, with 10 bases between the two germline ends. The CDR3 has 16 amino acids. CDR1 is MNHEY, CDR2 SVGEGT, per germline. The CDR3 coding sequence is TGTGCCAGCAGTTACTCAGGGGGGGCCGGGGCCAACGTCCTGACTTTC. It translates to CASSYSGGAGANVLTF.

The chain employs TRBV6-1 and TRBJ2-5, with 9 bases identical to TRBD2. J was trimmed by 3 bases and V by 0 bases; bases with no gene match: 5. The CDR3 consists of 16 residues. The V gene's germline CDR1 is MNHNS and CDR2 SASEGT. The CDR3 reads CASSEADSGGKETQYF. As DNA, the CDR3 is TGTGCCAGCAGTGAAGCTGATAGCGGGGGTAAAGAGACCCAGTACTTC.

The genes are TRBV9 and TRBJ1-6, with 7 bases aligning to TRBD1. The CDR3 has 15 amino acids. CDR1 and CDR2 (germline): SGDLS, YYNGEE. With 4 bases clipped from V and 7 bases from J, the junction kept 8 bases outside the gene matches. CDR3: CASSSRQGRNSPLHF. CDR3 nucleotides: TGTGCCAGCAGCTCCCGACAGGGCAGGAATTCACCCCTCCACTTT.

This sequence joins TRBV6-2 or TRBV6-3 and TRBJ1-2; TRBD1 aligns across 9 bases. The CDR3 is 13 residues long. Germline loops: CDR1 MNHEY, CDR2 SVGEGT. The trim removed 5 bases at V and 8 bases at J, leaving 6 bases unmatched. Here the CDR3 reads CASSPRQGGGYTF. The CDR3, as DNA: TGTGCCAGCAGTCCAAGACAGGGGGGCGGCTACACCTTC.

V is TRBV11-3 and J is TRBJ2-7; D is ambiguous. The V end was cut by 4 bases, the J end by 5 bases, with 18 bases between. Germline V gene data show CDR1 as SGHNT and CDR2 as YENEEA. This CDR3 has 15 amino acids. CDR3: CASSSVIFSSHEQYF. CDR3 coding DNA: TGTGCCAGCAGCTCGGTTATATTTAGTTCTCACGAGCAGTACTTC.

The chain uses TRBV4-2 and TRBJ2-7; D gene unclear. The CDR3 loop spans 13 amino acids. Germline V gives CDR1 LGHNA, CDR2 YNFKEQ. Trimming removed 0 bases at V and 6 bases at J, with 9 bases between. The CDR3 DNA reads as TGTGCCAGCAGCCAAGATCAAGCGCGCGAGCAGTACTTC. Translating it yields CASSQDQAREQYF.

This chain links TRBV18 with TRBJ2-7; the match to TRBD1 covers 10 bases. The length of the CDR3 is 14 residues. The V segment lost 5 bases and the J segment 2 bases; nucleotides outside the gene matches: 3. Germline V gene lookup returns CDR1 KGHSH and CDR2 LQKENI. CDR3: CASSSGTGAYEQYF. The CDR3 DNA sequence: TGTGCCAGCTCATCCGGGACAGGGGCCTACGAGCAGTACTTC.

This chain links TRBV6-4 with TRBJ2-1, with D tentatively TRBD2 (7 bases). V lost 0 bases and J lost 8, with 14 bases in between. CDR3 size: 15 residues. The germline gives CDR1 MRHNA, CDR2 SNTAGT. CDR3 in amino acids: CASSDSRGAIDEQFF. Written as DNA, the CDR3 is TGTGCCAGCAGTGACTCCCGGGGGGCGATCGATGAGCAGTTCTTC.